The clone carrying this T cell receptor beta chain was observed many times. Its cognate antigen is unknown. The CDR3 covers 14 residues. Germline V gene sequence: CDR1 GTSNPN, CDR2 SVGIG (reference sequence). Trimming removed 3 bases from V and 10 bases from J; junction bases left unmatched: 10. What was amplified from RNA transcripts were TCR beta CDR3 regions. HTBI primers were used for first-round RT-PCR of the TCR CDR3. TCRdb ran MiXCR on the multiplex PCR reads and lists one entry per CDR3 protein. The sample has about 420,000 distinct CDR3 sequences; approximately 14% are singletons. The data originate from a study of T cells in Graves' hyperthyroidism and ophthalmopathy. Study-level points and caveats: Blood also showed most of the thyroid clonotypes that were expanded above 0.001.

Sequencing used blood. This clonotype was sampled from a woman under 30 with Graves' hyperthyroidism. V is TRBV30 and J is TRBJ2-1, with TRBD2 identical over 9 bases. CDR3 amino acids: CAWRGGLARMEQFF. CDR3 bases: TGTGCCTGGAGGGGAGGACTAGCGAGGATGGAGCAGTTCTTC.